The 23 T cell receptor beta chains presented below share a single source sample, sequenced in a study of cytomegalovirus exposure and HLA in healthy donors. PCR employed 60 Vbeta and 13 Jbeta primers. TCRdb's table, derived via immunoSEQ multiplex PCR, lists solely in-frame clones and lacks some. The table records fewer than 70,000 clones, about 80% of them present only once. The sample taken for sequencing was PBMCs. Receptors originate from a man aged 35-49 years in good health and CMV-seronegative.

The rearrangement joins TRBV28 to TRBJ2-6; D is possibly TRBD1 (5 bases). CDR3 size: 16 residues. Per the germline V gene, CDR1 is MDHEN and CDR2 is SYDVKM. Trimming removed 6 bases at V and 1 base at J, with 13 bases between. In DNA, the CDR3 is TGTGCCAGCAGCCCTCCTGGGGCGTCTGGGGCCAACGTCCTGACTTTC. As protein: CASSPPGASGANVLTF.

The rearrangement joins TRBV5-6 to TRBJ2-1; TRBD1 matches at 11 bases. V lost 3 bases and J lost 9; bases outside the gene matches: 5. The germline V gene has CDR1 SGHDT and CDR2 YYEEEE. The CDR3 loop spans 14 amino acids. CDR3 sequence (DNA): TGTGCCAGCAGCTCGGGACAGGGGGTAGGTGAGCAGTTCTTC. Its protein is CASSSGQGVGEQFF.

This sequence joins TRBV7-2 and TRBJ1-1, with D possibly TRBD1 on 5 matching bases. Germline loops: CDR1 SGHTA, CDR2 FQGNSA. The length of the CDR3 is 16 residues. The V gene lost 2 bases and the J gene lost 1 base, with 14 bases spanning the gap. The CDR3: CASSLRQGGWNTEAFF. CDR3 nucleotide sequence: TGTGCCAGCAGCTTACGGCAGGGTGGGTGGAACACTGAAGCTTTCTTT.

The CDR3 coding sequence is TGTGCCAGCAGCGGGACTAACAATGAGCAGTTCTTC. Encoded protein: CASSGTNNEQFF. The chain recombines TRBV7-3 with TRBJ2-1; TRBD2 matches at 7 bases. V lost 5 bases and J lost 5; bases outside the gene matches: 0. The CDR3 is made up of 12 amino acids. Germline CDR1 SGHTA, CDR2 FQGTGA. The full variable domain, in which reference TRBV7-3 and TRBJ2-1 provide the parts outside the CDR3, is GAGVSQTPSNKVTEKGKYVELRCDPISGHTALYWYRQSLGQGPEFLIYFQGTGAADDSGLPNDRFFAVRPEGSVSTLKIQRTERGDSAVYLCASSGTNNEQFFGPGTRLTVL.

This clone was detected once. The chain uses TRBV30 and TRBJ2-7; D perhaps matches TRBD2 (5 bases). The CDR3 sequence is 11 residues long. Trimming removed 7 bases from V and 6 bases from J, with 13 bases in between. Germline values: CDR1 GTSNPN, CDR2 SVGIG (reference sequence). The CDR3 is CASATGSEQYF. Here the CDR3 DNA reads TGTGCCTCGGCTACGGGATCCGAGCAGTACTTC.

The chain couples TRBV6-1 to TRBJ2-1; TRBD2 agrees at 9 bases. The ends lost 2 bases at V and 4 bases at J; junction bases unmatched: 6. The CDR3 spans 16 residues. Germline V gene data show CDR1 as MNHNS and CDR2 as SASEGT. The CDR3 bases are TGTGCCAGCAGTGAATTGGGCGGGGGGGCTTACAATGAGCAGTTCTTC. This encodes CASSELGGGAYNEQFF.

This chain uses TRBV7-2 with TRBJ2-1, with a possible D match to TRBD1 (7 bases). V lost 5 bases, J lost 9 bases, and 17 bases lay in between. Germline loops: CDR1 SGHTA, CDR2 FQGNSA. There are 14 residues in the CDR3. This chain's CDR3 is CASSPKQGRSEQFF. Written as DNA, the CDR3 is TGTGCCAGCAGCCCCAAACAGGGGAGGAGTGAGCAGTTCTTC.

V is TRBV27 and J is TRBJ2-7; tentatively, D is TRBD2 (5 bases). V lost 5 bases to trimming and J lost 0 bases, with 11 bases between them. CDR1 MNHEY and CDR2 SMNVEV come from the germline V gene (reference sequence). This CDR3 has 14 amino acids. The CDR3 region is CASSAAGYSYEQYF. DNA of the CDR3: TGTGCCAGCAGTGCCGCGGGCTACTCCTACGAGCAGTACTTC.

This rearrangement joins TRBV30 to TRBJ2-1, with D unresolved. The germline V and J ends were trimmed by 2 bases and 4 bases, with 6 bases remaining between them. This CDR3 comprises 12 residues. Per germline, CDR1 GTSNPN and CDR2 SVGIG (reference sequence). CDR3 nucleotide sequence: TGTGCCTGGAGTAAGCCTTACAATGAGCAGTTCTTC. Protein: CAWSKPYNEQFF.

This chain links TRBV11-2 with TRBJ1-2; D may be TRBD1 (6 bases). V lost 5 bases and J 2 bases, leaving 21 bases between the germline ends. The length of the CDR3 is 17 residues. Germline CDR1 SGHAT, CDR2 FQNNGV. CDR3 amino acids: CASSRLQGTPKNYGYTF. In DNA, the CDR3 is TGTGCCAGCAGCAGGTTGCAGGGGACCCCGAAGAACTATGGCTACACCTTC.

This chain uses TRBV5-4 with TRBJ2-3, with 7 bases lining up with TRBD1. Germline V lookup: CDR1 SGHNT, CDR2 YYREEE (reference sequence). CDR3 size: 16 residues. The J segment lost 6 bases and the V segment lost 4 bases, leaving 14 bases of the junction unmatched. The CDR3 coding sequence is TGTGCCAGCAGCGCACCGGGCCAGGGGGTGGTGGATACGCAGTATTTT. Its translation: CASSAPGQGVVDTQYF.

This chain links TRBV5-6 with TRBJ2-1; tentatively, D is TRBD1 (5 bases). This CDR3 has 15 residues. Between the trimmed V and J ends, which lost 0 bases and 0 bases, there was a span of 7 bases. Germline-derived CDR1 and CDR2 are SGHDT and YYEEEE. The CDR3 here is CASSLDRSSYNEQFF. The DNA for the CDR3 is TGTGCCAGCAGCTTGGACAGGAGCTCCTACAATGAGCAGTTCTTC.

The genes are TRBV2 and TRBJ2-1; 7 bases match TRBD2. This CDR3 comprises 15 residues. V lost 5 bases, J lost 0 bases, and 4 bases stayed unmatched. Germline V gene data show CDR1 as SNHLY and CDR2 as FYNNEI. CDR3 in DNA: TGTGCCAGCAGTTCTAGCGGAAGCTCCTACAATGAGCAGTTCTTC. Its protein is CASSSSGSSYNEQFF.

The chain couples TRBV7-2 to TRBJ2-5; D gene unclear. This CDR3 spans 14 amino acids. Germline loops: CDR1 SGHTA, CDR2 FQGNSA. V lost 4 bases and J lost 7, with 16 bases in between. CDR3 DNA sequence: TGTGCCAGCAGCTCGTCCAGCGTGAGTGGGACCCAGTACTTC. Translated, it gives CASSSSSVSGTQYF.

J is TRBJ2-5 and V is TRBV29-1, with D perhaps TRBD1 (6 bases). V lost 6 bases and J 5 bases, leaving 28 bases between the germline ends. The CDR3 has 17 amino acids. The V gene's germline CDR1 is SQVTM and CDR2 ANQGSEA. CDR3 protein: CSVGAYTGNNRGETQYF. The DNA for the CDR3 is TGCAGCGTGGGGGCTTATACGGGTAACAATAGGGGGGAGACCCAGTACTTC.

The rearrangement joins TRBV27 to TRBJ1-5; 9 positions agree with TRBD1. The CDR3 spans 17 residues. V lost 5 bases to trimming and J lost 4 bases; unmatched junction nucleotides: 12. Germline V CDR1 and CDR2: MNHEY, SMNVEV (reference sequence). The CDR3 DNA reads TGTGCCAGCAGTCAGAGGGGGACAGGGAGTGGGAATCAGCCCCAGCATTTT. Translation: CASSQRGTGSGNQPQHF.

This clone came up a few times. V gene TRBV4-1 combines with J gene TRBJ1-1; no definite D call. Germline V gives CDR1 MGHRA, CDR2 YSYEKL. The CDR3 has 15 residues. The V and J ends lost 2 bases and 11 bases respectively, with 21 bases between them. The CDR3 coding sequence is TGCGCCAGCAGCCAAAGGATATCTGGTAACAGATCCGCTTTCTTT. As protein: CASSQRISGNRSAFF.

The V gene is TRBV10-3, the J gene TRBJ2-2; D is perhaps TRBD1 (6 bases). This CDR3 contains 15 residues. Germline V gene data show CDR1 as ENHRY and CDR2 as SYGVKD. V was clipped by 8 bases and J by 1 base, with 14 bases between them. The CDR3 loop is CAIRKTGKNTGELFF. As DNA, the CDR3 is TGTGCCATCCGAAAGACAGGAAAGAACACCGGGGAGCTGTTTTTT.

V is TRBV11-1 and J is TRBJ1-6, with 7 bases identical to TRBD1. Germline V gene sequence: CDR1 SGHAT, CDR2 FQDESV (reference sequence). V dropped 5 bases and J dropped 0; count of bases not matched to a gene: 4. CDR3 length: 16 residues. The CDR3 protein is CASSPGQSSYNSPLHF. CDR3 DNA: TGTGCCAGCAGCCCGGGACAGAGCTCCTATAATTCACCCCTCCACTTT.

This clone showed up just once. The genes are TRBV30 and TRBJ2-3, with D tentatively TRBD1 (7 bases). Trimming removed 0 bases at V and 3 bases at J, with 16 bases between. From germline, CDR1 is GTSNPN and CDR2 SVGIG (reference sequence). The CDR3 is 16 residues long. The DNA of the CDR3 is TGTGCCTGGAGTGTACAAGGCAGGGGGGCTACAGATACGCAGTATTTT. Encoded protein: CAWSVQGRGATDTQYF.

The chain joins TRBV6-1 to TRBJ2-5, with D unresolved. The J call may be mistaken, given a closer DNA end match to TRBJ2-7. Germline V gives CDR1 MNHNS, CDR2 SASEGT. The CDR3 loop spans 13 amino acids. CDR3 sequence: CASSENRGSEQYF. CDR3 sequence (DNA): TGTGCCAGCAGTGAGAATCGTGGAAGCGAGCAGTACTTC.

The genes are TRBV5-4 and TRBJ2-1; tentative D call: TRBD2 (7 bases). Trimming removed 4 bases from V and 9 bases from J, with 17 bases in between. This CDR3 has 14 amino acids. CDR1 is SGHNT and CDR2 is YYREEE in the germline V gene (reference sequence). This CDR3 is CASSGGANQIEQFF. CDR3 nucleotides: TGTGCCAGCAGCGGGGGGGCCAATCAGATTGAGCAGTTCTTC.

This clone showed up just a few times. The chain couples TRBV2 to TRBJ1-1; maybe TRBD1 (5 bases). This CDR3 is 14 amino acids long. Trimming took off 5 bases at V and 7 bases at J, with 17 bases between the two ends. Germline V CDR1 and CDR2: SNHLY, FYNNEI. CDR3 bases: TGTGCCAGCAGTTATACCGGGACTTTCGATGAAGCTTTCTTT. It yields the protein CASSYTGTFDEAFF.